The next 21 T cell receptor beta chains were all read from a single sample in a study of blood T cell repertoires in COVID-19. Sequenced by immunoSEQ multiplex PCR; TCRdb stores in-frame clones only, minus some. The repertoire includes some 150,000 clones, around 80% of them detected once, and roughly 7.9% sits in the top ten. Sequencing used peripheral blood. The receptors shown here come from a woman aged 50 to 60 in a cohort sampled during active or convalescent COVID-19.

In this sample, this clone turned up many times. This chain joins TRBV7-9 and TRBJ1-6, with 7 nucleotides matching TRBD1. Trimming took 4 bases from V and 6 from J; bases not matched to a gene: 9. In germline, CDR1 is SEHNR, CDR2 FQNEAQ (reference sequence). This CDR3 comprises 16 residues. The CDR3 nucleotides read TGTGCCAGCAGCTCTCAAGGGGGGACAGTTAATTCACCCCTCCACTTT. Encoded protein: CASSSQGGTVNSPLHF.

J is TRBJ2-5 and V is TRBV18, with D possibly matching TRBD1 (5 bases). This CDR3 comprises 13 residues. Per the germline V gene, CDR1 is KGHSH and CDR2 is LQKENI. The germline V and J ends were trimmed by 4 bases and 5 bases, with 11 bases remaining between them. The CDR3 protein is CASSLLGRETQYF. In DNA, the CDR3 is TGTGCCAGCTCACTTCTGGGGCGGGAGACCCAGTACTTC.

This clone ranks as medium-sized. The chain couples TRBV19 to TRBJ1-2; 9 bases agree with TRBD1. The CDR3 loop spans 12 amino acids. With 10 bases clipped from V and 7 bases from J, the junction kept 7 bases outside the gene matches. The V gene's germline CDR1 is LNHDA and CDR2 SQIVND (reference sequence). CDR3 DNA: TGTGCCACCCACAGGGGGCCCGTTGGCTACACCTTC. It yields the protein CATHRGPVGYTF.

The chain links TRBV18 to TRBJ2-7; weak D call: TRBD2 (6 bases). This CDR3 spans 17 amino acids. Germline CDR1 KGHSH, CDR2 LQKENI. V was cut by 4 bases and J by 2 bases, with 21 bases left in between. CDR3 in amino acids: CASSQTTPGLSTYEQYF. For the CDR3, the DNA is TGTGCCAGCTCACAAACAACACCGGGACTGAGCACCTACGAGCAGTACTTC.

The chain combines TRBV4-1 with TRBJ1-4, with D perhaps matching TRBD1 (5 bases). CDR1 is MGHRA and CDR2 is YSYEKL in the germline V gene. The CDR3 is made up of 15 amino acids. The V gene lost 1 base and the J gene lost 8 bases, with 14 bases spanning the gap. This CDR3 is CASSQGGGIGEKLFF. DNA of the CDR3: TGCGCCAGCAGCCAAGGCGGGGGTATCGGGGAAAAACTGTTTTTT.

The V gene is TRBV6-1, the J gene TRBJ1-4; 8 bases map to TRBD1. Germline V gene sequence: CDR1 MNHNS, CDR2 SASEGT. The V segment lost 4 bases and the J segment 6 bases; nucleotides outside the gene matches: 13. This CDR3 spans 17 amino acids. The CDR3 nucleotides are TGTGCCAGCAGTGTCGGGGTGAACAGGGGGGCGGATGAAAAACTGTTTTTT. As protein: CASSVGVNRGADEKLFF.

This chain links TRBV3-1 (or the pseudogene TRBV3-2) with TRBJ2-5; D remains unclear. The CDR3 runs 13 residues. The V and J ends lost 1 base and 10 bases respectively, with 13 bases between them. Germline V gene sequence: CDR1 LGHDT, CDR2 YNNKEL (reference sequence). The CDR3 DNA sequence: TGTGCCAGCAGCCAAGCGTCCCTCCAGGTCCAGTACTTC. Translation: CASSQASLQVQYF.

The chain has TRBV4-1 and TRBJ2-3; D is possibly TRBD1 (6 bases). The germline CDR1 and CDR2 sequences are MGHRA and YSYEKL. The CDR3 extends over 17 amino acids. Deletions cut 0 bases from V and 1 base from J, with 14 bases between. The CDR3 sequence is CASSQDFRGRGTDTQYF. CDR3 in DNA: TGCGCCAGCAGCCAAGATTTCAGGGGAAGGGGCACAGATACGCAGTATTTT.

The chain links TRBV15 to TRBJ2-1, with TRBD2 matching 10 bases. The CDR3 has 17 residues. V trimming: 3 bases; J trimming: 2 bases; junction bases outside the gene matches: 7. The germline V gene encodes CDR1 LNHNV and CDR2 YYDKDF (reference sequence). CDR3 region: CATSSALAGEPYNEQFF. CDR3 nucleotides: TGTGCCACCAGCAGCGCTCTAGCGGGGGAACCCTACAATGAGCAGTTCTTC.

V gene TRBV7-8 combines with J gene TRBJ1-2; no firm D call. With 1 base removed from V and 4 bases from J, the gap between germline ends came to 10 bases. The CDR3 runs 14 residues. Germline V lookup: CDR1 SGHVS, CDR2 FQNEAQ. The CDR3 DNA reads as TGTGCCAGCAGCTTAGGAGGAGGGAGCTATGGCTACACCTTC. Translation: CASSLGGGSYGYTF.

The chain carries TRBV6-1 and TRBJ2-7; 10 bases match TRBD1. The CDR3 loop spans 15 amino acids. The V and J ends lost 1 base and 2 bases, in that order; junction bases with no gene match: 2. The V gene's germline CDR1 is MNHNS and CDR2 SASEGT. This CDR3 reads CASSEGTGGAYEQYF. CDR3 sequence (DNA): TGTGCCAGCAGTGAAGGGACAGGGGGGGCCTACGAGCAGTACTTC.

The chain is built from TRBV2 and TRBJ1-6; D perhaps matches TRBD1 (5 bases). The germline gives CDR1 SNHLY, CDR2 FYNNEI. V was clipped by 6 bases and J by 10 bases, with 13 bases between them. CDR3 length equals 13 residues. The CDR3 region is CASRLGGSSPLHF. The CDR3 nucleotides read TGTGCCAGCAGATTGGGGGGAAGCTCACCCCTCCACTTT.

This clone was seen a single time. The genes are TRBV4-3 and TRBJ2-7, with a possible D match to TRBD2 (6 bases). Between the trimmed V and J ends, which lost 1 base and 5 bases, there was a span of 9 bases. Germline CDR1 and CDR2: LGHNA and YSLEER. CDR3 length: 13 residues. DNA of the CDR3: TGCGCCAGCAGCCAAGTGGAGGGACACGAGCAGTACTTC. Translation: CASSQVEGHEQYF.

This clone was detected a few times. The chain has TRBV7-9 and TRBJ2-7; 7 bases are a match to TRBD1. Germline CDR1 and CDR2: SEHNR and FQNEAQ (reference sequence). Losses at the gene ends were 1 base for V and 5 bases for J; bases not matched to a gene: 8. The CDR3 is 15 amino acids. The CDR3 bases are TGTGCCAGCAGCTTAGTAGGACAGGTACTGCACGAGCAGTACTTC. Translating it yields CASSLVGQVLHEQYF.

This chain joins TRBV21-1 and TRBJ2-1; whether TRBD2, the table's D call, matches the DNA was not checked. TRBV21-1 counts as a pseudogene. This CDR3 contains 19 residues. Here the CDR3 reads CASSKAGSGGTLLRYEQFF. The CDR3 region has the DNA TGTGCCAGCAGCAAAGCCGGTAGCGGGGGGACCCTTTTGAGATATGAGCAGTTCTTC.

The CDR3 DNA reads as TGTGCCAGCAGCGGATGGACAGGGGTGTCTGGAGGCTACACCTTC. Protein sequence: CASSGWTGVSGGYTF. The chain has TRBV5-4 and TRBJ1-2, with 9 nucleotides matching TRBD1. This CDR3 is built from 15 residues. Germline CDR1 SGHNT, CDR2 YYREEE (reference sequence). Unmatched junction bases numbered 12, after V lost 4 bases and J lost 8 bases. The full variable domain, completed using reference TRBV5-4 and TRBJ1-2, is ETGVTQSPTHLIKTRGQQVTLRCSSQSGHNTVSWYQQALGQGPQFIFQYYREEENGRGNFPPRFSGLQFPNYSSELNVNALELDDSALYLCASSGWTGVSGGYTFGSGTRLTVV.

This clone was seen once. The chain employs TRBV29-1 and TRBJ1-4; D uncertain. The CDR3 is 14 residues long. Germline V gene sequence: CDR1 SQVTM, CDR2 ANQGSEA. CDR3 nucleotide sequence: TGCACCCAAGTCCAACAGACAACTAATGAAAAACTGTTTTTT. Its translation is CTQVQQTTNEKLFF.

The chain links TRBV5-1 to TRBJ1-2; 9 bases agree with TRBD1. Germline-derived CDR1 and CDR2 are SGHRS and YFSETQ. CDR3 length: 16 residues. The V gene end was trimmed by 4 bases and the J gene end by 4 bases; junction bases not matched to a gene: 11. The CDR3 region has the DNA TGCGCCAGCAGCCCCTCGTTGGGGGGACAGGGCTATGGCTACACCTTC. Protein product: CASSPSLGGQGYGYTF.

The chain uses TRBV19 and TRBJ2-1, with TRBD1 as a possible D gene (5 bases). The V end lost 5 bases, the J end lost 0 bases, and 11 bases lay between the germline ends. The CDR3 sequence is 15 residues long. Germline CDR1 reads LNHDA; CDR2 reads SQIVND (reference sequence). This CDR3 is CASSWGYPSYNEQFF. The CDR3 DNA is TGTGCCAGTAGTTGGGGCTACCCCTCCTACAATGAGCAGTTCTTC. Full variable domain (outside the CDR3, taken from reference TRBV19 and TRBJ2-1): DGGITQSPKYLFRKEGQNVTLSCEQNLNHDAMYWYRQDPGQGLRLIYYSQIVNDFQKGDIAEGYSVSREKKESFPLTVTSAQKNPTAFYLCASSWGYPSYNEQFFGPGTRLTVL.

The gene calls are TRBV19 and TRBJ2-3; maybe TRBD2 (5 bases). From germline, CDR1 is LNHDA and CDR2 SQIVND (reference sequence). The V and J ends lost 8 bases and 8 bases respectively, with 23 bases between them. The CDR3 covers 15 residues. The CDR3 spells CASGSPQTSTGTQYF. The CDR3 DNA sequence: TGTGCCAGTGGGAGTCCCCAAACATCAACGGGTACGCAGTATTTT.

This clone occurred once. This chain joins TRBV6-6 and TRBJ2-3, with 8 bases aligning to TRBD2. In germline, CDR1 is MNHNY, CDR2 SVGAGI (reference sequence). The CDR3 spans 14 residues. J was trimmed by 4 bases and V by 4 bases; bases with no gene match: 4. This CDR3 is CASSFQTSADTQYF. The CDR3, as DNA: TGTGCCAGCAGTTTCCAGACTAGCGCAGATACGCAGTATTTT.